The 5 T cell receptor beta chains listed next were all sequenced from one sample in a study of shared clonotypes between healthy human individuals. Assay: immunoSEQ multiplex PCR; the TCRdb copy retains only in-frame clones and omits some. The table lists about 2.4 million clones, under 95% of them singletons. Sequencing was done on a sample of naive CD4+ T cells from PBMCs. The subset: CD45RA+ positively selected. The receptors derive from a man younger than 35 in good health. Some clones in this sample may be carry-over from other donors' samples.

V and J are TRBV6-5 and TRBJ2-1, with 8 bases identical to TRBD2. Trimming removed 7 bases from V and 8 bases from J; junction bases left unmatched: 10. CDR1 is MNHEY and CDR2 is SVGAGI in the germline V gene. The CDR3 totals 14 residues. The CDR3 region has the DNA TGTGCCAGCACGGGAGCGGGAGAATTCGATGAGCAGTTCTTC. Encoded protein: CASTGAGEFDEQFF.

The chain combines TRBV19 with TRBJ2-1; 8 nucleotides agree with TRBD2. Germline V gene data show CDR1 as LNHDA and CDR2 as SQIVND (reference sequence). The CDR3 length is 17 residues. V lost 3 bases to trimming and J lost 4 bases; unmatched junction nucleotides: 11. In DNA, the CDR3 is TGTGCCAGTAGTATCAGCGGGAGAGGAGTACGGTACAATGAGCAGTTCTTC. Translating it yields CASSISGRGVRYNEQFF.

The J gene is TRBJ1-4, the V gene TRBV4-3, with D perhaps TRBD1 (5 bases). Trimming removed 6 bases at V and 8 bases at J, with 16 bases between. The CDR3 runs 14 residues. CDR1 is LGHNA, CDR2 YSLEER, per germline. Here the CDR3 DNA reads TGCGCCAGCAGTGTAGCGGGGGGTGAGGAAAAACTGTTTTTT. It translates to CASSVAGGEEKLFF.

The CDR3 DNA reads TGTGCCAGCTCACCACCGCCAAGGGGCCCCACGGGGGGCTACACCTTC. This translates into CASSPPPRGPTGGYTF. The rearrangement links TRBV18 to TRBJ1-2; possibly TRBD1 for D (5 bases). The CDR3 is made up of 16 amino acids. V dropped 0 bases and J dropped 8 bases, with 19 bases sitting between them. Germline CDR1 and CDR2: KGHSH and LQKENI.

The CDR3 DNA follows: TGTGCCAGCAACCACCCAGCGGAGAGCACAGATACGCAGTATTTT. This gives the protein CASNHPAESTDTQYF. This chain connects TRBV7-8 to TRBJ2-3; a weak D match, TRBD2 (5 bases). This CDR3 is 15 amino acids long. V was pared by 7 bases and J by 0 bases, with 14 bases between. The germline CDR1 and CDR2 sequences are SGHVS and FQNEAQ. The full variable domain, with the rest looked up from reference TRBV7-8 and TRBJ2-3, is GAGVSQSPRYKVAKRGQDVALRCDPISGHVSLFWYQQALGQGPEFLTYFQNEAQLDKSGLPSDRFFAERPEGSVSTLKIQRTQQEDSAVYLCASNHPAESTDTQYFGPGTRLTVL.